Listed here are 25 T cell receptor beta chains from one sample, sequenced in a study of blood T cells in healthy people across ages (dated by TCRdb to 2014 to 2015). Library prep was done by 5' RACE. The run used an Illumina HiSeq 2500. The second PCR ran for about 6 to 11 cycles and used a J-beta primer mix along with a sample-barcoded 5' primer. TCRdb handled the public reads itself, with Q25 trimming in fastp and clone calling in MiXCR, and kept productive beta chains. Here each entry gathers all rows of one CDR3 protein and keeps the most common genes and DNA. A total of 750,000 to 950,000 distinct CDR3 sequences appear in this sample, 29% of them only once. The top ten constitute approximately 10% of the sample. These data were likewise used in another study, on T cells of mothers and their children.

The sequenced sample was blood. The receptors were sampled from a woman in her thirties or forties in good health.

This clonotype has just a few counts. This chain links TRBV28 with TRBJ2-4; D ambiguous. The end of the DNA is better explained by TRBJ2-7, so the J call may be wrong. The germline V gene has CDR1 MDHEN and CDR2 SYDVKM. This CDR3 has 12 residues. The CDR3 DNA reads as TGTGCCAGCACCACCCTTTTTGCCGAGCAGTACTTC. Translated, it gives CASTTLFAEQYF.

This clonotype has only one observation. Here the CDR3 DNA reads TGTGCCAGCAGCTTAGAACCGGGACTAACTTACGAGCAGTACTTC. It encodes CASSLEPGLTYEQYF. The V call is TRBV7-2, the J call TRBJ2-4; 7 nucleotides align to TRBD2. TRBJ2-7 matches the DNA end more closely, so the J call is doubtful. The CDR3 runs 15 residues. Germline CDR1 and CDR2: SGHTA and FQGNSA.

The DNA of the CDR3 is TGTGCCAGCAGCTTAACCGTTCAGGGGGCGGGCTATGGCTACACCTTC. The encoded protein is CASSLTVQGAGYGYTF. The rearrangement uses TRBV11-2 and TRBJ1-2, with 8 bases matching TRBD1. The CDR3 sequence is 16 residues long. Trimming at V came to 2 bases and at J to 4 bases, leaving 9 bases not matched to a gene. Looked up from germline, CDR1 is SGHAT and CDR2 is FQNNGV.

The chain is built from TRBV20-1 and TRBJ2-3, with D tentatively TRBD1 or TRBD2 (5 bases each). The CDR3 has 15 amino acids. Trimming took 5 bases from V and 4 from J, leaving 19 bases between them. Germline V lookup: CDR1 DFQATT, CDR2 SNEGSKA (reference sequence). CDR3 region: CSAGDGQKIADTQYF. The DNA for the CDR3 is TGCAGTGCTGGGGACGGGCAAAAGATCGCAGATACGCAGTATTTT.

The chain employs TRBV11-2 and TRBJ2-4; D may match TRBD1 or TRBD2 (6 bases each). The CDR3 has 20 residues. Germline V lookup: CDR1 SGHAT, CDR2 FQNNGV. V was trimmed by 4 bases and J by 1 base, leaving 26 bases between them. Here the CDR3 DNA reads TGTGCCAGCAGCTGGCAAACTAGCAGGGACACCTACAGGGCCAAAAACATTCAGTACTTC. As protein: CASSWQTSRDTYRAKNIQYF.

This clonotype was counted a single time. One junction end disagrees with the germline gene, perhaps due to a read error. V is TRBV3-1 and J is TRBJ2-7; 9 positions match TRBD2. This CDR3 comprises 14 residues. The germline V gene has CDR1 LGHDT and CDR2 YNNKEL (reference sequence). CDR3 bases: TGTGTCAGCAGCCAAGTAGCGGGGGACAGCGAGCAGTACTTC. The encoded protein is CVSSQVAGDSEQYF.

This clonotype was observed a handful of times. The CDR3 nucleotides are TGTGCCAGCAGCCAAGGTCTCGGGGGGTACCAAGAGACCCAGTACTTC. This gives the protein CASSQGLGGYQETQYF. The chain uses TRBV3-1 and TRBJ2-5; 7 bases fit TRBD2. The ends lost 1 base at V and 0 bases at J; junction bases unmatched: 5. Germline values: CDR1 LGHDT, CDR2 YNNKEL (reference sequence). The CDR3 is 16 amino acids.

On this clonotype: One end of the junction fails to match germline, which may point to a read error. This sequence joins TRBV6-4 and TRBJ2-2, with D perhaps TRBD2 (6 bases). CDR1 is MRHNA, CDR2 SNTAGT, per germline. CDR3 length: 13 amino acids. The CDR3 bases are TGTACCAGCAGTAGCGGGAACACCGGGGAGCTGTTTTTT. As protein: CTSSSGNTGELFF.

The chain is built from TRBV11-1 and TRBJ2-1; TRBD1 aligns across 8 bases. J lost 7 bases, V lost 5 bases, and 10 bases had no gene match. This CDR3 spans 15 amino acids. The germline V gene has CDR1 SGHAT and CDR2 FQDESV (reference sequence). CDR3 sequence: CASSPTTGATNEQFF. The CDR3 region has the DNA TGTGCCAGCAGCCCAACGACAGGGGCGACGAATGAGCAGTTCTTC. The full variable domain, in which reference TRBV11-1 and TRBJ2-1 provide the parts outside the CDR3, is EAEVAQSPRYKITEKSQAVAFWCDPISGHATLYWYRQILGQGPELLVQFQDESVVDDSQLPKDRFSAERLKGVDSTLKIQPAELGDSAMYLCASSPTTGATNEQFFGPGTRLTVL.

The chain joins TRBV6-2 or TRBV6-3 to TRBJ2-1; D is undetermined. The CDR3 covers 14 residues. In germline, CDR1 is MNHEY, CDR2 SVGEGT. Between the trimmed V and J ends, which lost 5 bases and 0 bases, there was a span of 8 bases. CDR3 sequence reads: CASSGPSSYNEQFF. The CDR3 bases are TGTGCCAGCAGTGGGCCGAGCTCCTACAATGAGCAGTTCTTC.

As DNA, the CDR3 is TGTGCCAGCAGTTTACGAGACTTACCAAGAGAGACCCAGTACTTC. Amino acid sequence: CASSLRDLPRETQYF. The V and J genes are TRBV27 and TRBJ2-5; D unclear. The germline V gene encodes CDR1 MNHEY and CDR2 SMNVEV (reference sequence). The CDR3 is 15 residues long. Trimming left V 2 bases short and J 4 bases short, with 14 bases between.

Many counts were recorded for this clonotype. The rearrangement links TRBV20-1 to TRBJ2-3; 7 positions agree with TRBD2. This CDR3 has 15 amino acids. Trimming removed 6 bases from V and 0 bases from J; junction bases left unmatched: 9. Germline CDR1 DFQATT, CDR2 SNEGSKA (reference sequence). The CDR3 DNA reads TGCAGTGCCCCCGTGCTAGCGGAGAGCACAGATACGCAGTATTTT. Its protein is CSAPVLAESTDTQYF.

In its sample, this clonotype was seen many times. The rearrangement uses TRBV11-2 and TRBJ2-4; TRBD1 matches 7 bases. Germline loops: CDR1 SGHAT, CDR2 FQNNGV. This CDR3 is built from 15 residues. Trimming at V came to 4 bases and at J to 3 bases, leaving 6 bases not matched to a gene. DNA for the CDR3: TGTGCCAGCAGCTCCTCGGGACAGATCAAAAACATTCAGTACTTC. It specifies CASSSSGQIKNIQYF. The full variable domain, completed using reference TRBV11-2 and TRBJ2-4, is EAGVAQSPRYKIIEKRQSVAFWCNPISGHATLYWYQQILGQGPKLLIQFQNNGVVDDSQLPKDRFSAERLKGVDSTLKIQPAKLEDSAVYLCASSSSGQIKNIQYFGAGTRLSVL.

This clonotype was seen a few times. This chain joins TRBV2 and TRBJ2-3; D is undetermined. This CDR3 comprises 13 residues. V was pared by 7 bases and J by 0 bases, with 8 bases between. Looked up from germline, CDR1 is SNHLY and CDR2 is FYNNEI. CDR3 amino acids: CASTGTSTDTQYF. The CDR3 region has the DNA TGTGCCAGCACGGGCACTAGCACAGATACGCAGTATTTT. The whole variable domain, filled in from reference TRBV2 and TRBJ2-3, reads EPEVTQTPSHQVTQMGQEVILRCVPISNHLYFYWYRQILGQKVEFLVSFYNNEISEKSEIFDDQFSVERPDGSNFTLKIRSTKLEDSAMYFCASTGTSTDTQYFGPGTRLTVL.

The genes are TRBV20-1 and TRBJ2-1; unclear D gene. V was clipped by 5 bases and J by 3 bases, with 17 bases between them. The CDR3 loop spans 15 amino acids. Germline V gene data show CDR1 as DFQATT and CDR2 as SNEGSKA (reference sequence). In DNA form, the CDR3 reads TGCAGTGCTCTGGGCAGGATTTCTCTCTACAATGAGCAGTTCTTC. This codes for CSALGRISLYNEQFF.

The rearrangement uses TRBV4-2 and TRBJ2-3; 10 positions match TRBD2. Trimming at V came to 4 bases and at J to 8 bases, leaving 12 bases not matched to a gene. The CDR3 length is 16 residues. Germline assignment: CDR1 LGHNA and CDR2 YNFKEQ. CDR3 in amino acids: CASSPQLAGLPGTQYF. CDR3 in DNA: TGTGCCAGCAGCCCCCAACTAGCGGGGCTTCCAGGTACGCAGTATTTT.

This clonotype was observed a few times. V gene TRBV2 combines with J gene TRBJ2-1; 7 bases align to TRBD2. The CDR3 has 14 amino acids. J was trimmed by 8 bases and V by 5 bases; bases with no gene match: 9. Looked up from germline, CDR1 is SNHLY and CDR2 is FYNNEI. CDR3 DNA: TGTGCCAGCAGTAGTCGGGGGGTTGTCCATGAGCAGTTCTTC. Translated, it gives CASSSRGVVHEQFF.

Of note for this clonotype: One end of the junction fails to match germline, which may point to a read error. The chain couples TRBV4-2 to TRBJ2-1, with D uncertain. Germline-derived CDR1 and CDR2 are LGHNA and YNFKEQ. The CDR3 extends over 16 amino acids. CDR3 coding DNA: TGTGCCAGCAGCTCCGCGACTCTAACCTCCCACAATGAGCAGTTCTTC. Its protein is CASSSATLTSHNEQFF.

The chain recombines TRBV7-2 with TRBJ1-1; no clear D gene. Trimming stripped 2 bases from V and 1 base from J, with 17 bases between. This CDR3 contains 17 residues. The V gene's germline CDR1 is SGHTA and CDR2 FQGNSA. CDR3 amino acids: CASSLQPPSQRNTEAFF. Here the CDR3 DNA reads TGTGCCAGCAGCTTACAACCCCCAAGCCAGAGGAACACTGAAGCTTTCTTT. The variable domain in full, completed from reference TRBV7-2 and TRBJ1-1, reads GAGVSQSPSNKVTEKGKDVELRCDPISGHTALYWYRQSLGQGLEFLIYFQGNSAPDKSGLPSDRFSAERTGGSVSTLTIQRTQQEDSAVYLCASSLQPPSQRNTEAFFGQGTRLTVV.

This rearrangement joins TRBV28 to TRBJ2-5; D remains ambiguous. Germline CDR1 reads MDHEN; CDR2 reads SYDVKM. Trimming took off 7 bases at V and 1 base at J, with 13 bases between the two ends. CDR3 size: 14 residues. The CDR3 DNA sequence: TGTGCCAGCAATAGGGCAGGTGTCCAAGAGACCCAGTACTTC. Residues: CASNRAGVQETQYF.

This sequence joins TRBV5-1 and TRBJ1-2, with D tentatively TRBD1 (5 bases). The CDR3 runs to 16 residues. Trimming pared 4 bases from V and 4 bases from J, leaving 20 bases between. Germline values: CDR1 SGHRS, CDR2 YFSETQ. The CDR3 nucleotides are TGCGCCAGCAGCCGACCTGAGGGACTGAGACCCTATGGCTACACCTTC. Translating it yields CASSRPEGLRPYGYTF.

This clonotype came up many times. CDR3 sequence: CASRRPNNQPQHF. The CDR3 nucleotides read TGTGCCAGCAGAAGACCCAACAATCAGCCCCAGCATTTT. This sequence joins TRBV28 and TRBJ1-5; D remains ambiguous. The ends were cut back, 6 bases at V and 3 bases at J, with 9 bases in the middle. The germline V gene encodes CDR1 MDHEN and CDR2 SYDVKM. The CDR3 totals 13 residues.

This clonotype was found many times. The chain joins TRBV5-4 to TRBJ2-5, with 8 bases identical to TRBD2. There are 15 residues in the CDR3. V dropped 4 bases and J dropped 3; count of bases not matched to a gene: 8. Germline V lookup: CDR1 SGHNT, CDR2 YYREEE (reference sequence). The CDR3 DNA reads as TGTGCCAGCAGCATTACCGGGGGGGCGGAAGAGACCCAGTACTTC. It specifies CASSITGGAEETQYF.

The chain couples TRBV2 to TRBJ2-3, with 7 bases lining up with TRBD1. In germline, CDR1 is SNHLY, CDR2 FYNNEI. With 8 bases clipped from V and 0 bases from J, the junction kept 5 bases outside the gene matches. The CDR3 is 14 amino acids. The CDR3 DNA is TGTGCCAGCGATCCGGGACAGAGCACAGATACGCAGTATTTT. Protein: CASDPGQSTDTQYF.

The chain combines TRBV7-8 with TRBJ2-3; D gene ambiguous. CDR3 length equals 16 residues. Germline CDR1 is SGHVS and CDR2 is FQNEAQ. The V end was cut by 3 bases, the J end by 2 bases, with 15 bases between. CDR3 protein: CASSFDFFIATDTQYF. DNA for the CDR3: TGTGCCAGCAGCTTTGACTTTTTCATAGCCACAGATACGCAGTATTTT.